Below are 30 T cell receptor beta chains sequenced from a single sample in a study of identical twins. A single record per CDR3 protein comes from TCRdb applying MiXCR to the 5' RACE reads. The sample shows 520,000 or so distinct CDR3 sequences, roughly a fifth of them seen only once. The data were also submitted as part of a second study, on T cells expressing NK-cell markers.

The sequencing sample was made of CD4+ T cells sorted from blood. Receptor source: a woman under 30 in good health.

The genes are TRBV18 and TRBJ2-1; D possibly corresponds to TRBD2 (6 bases). The CDR3 totals 15 residues. Per germline, CDR1 KGHSH and CDR2 LQKENI. The ends were cut back, 1 base at V and 7 bases at J, with 14 bases in the middle. This CDR3 is CASSPRLGSENEQFF. DNA of the CDR3: TGTGCCAGCTCACCACGACTAGGCAGTGAGAATGAGCAGTTCTTC.

The V gene is TRBV29-1, the J gene TRBJ2-1, with a possible D match to TRBD1 (5 bases). V lost 7 bases and J 7 bases, leaving 17 bases between the germline ends. The CDR3 spans 13 residues. Germline V gene lookup returns CDR1 SQVTM and CDR2 ANQGSEA. CDR3 in amino acids: CSGWQGLSNEQFF. The CDR3 DNA reads as TGCAGCGGTTGGCAGGGCCTATCGAATGAGCAGTTCTTC.

In this sample, this clonotype turned up many times. The chain joins TRBV5-1 to TRBJ2-7; D uncertain. The length of the CDR3 is 12 residues. Trimming left V 4 bases short and J 0 bases short, with 5 bases between. The germline CDR1 and CDR2 sequences are SGHRS and YFSETQ. The CDR3 sequence: CASSVSSYEQYF. The CDR3 region has the DNA TGCGCCAGCAGCGTGAGCTCCTACGAGCAGTACTTC.

This clonotype was detected only a few times. The CDR3, as DNA: TGTGCCAGCAGTCCCACTAAAGCGGGAGGGCCCTCCGAGCAGTACTTC. It yields the protein CASSPTKAGGPSEQYF. This chain joins TRBV12-3 or TRBV12-4 and TRBJ2-7; 10 positions match TRBD2. The CDR3 extends over 16 amino acids. Trimming removed 5 bases from V and 6 bases from J; junction bases left unmatched: 13.

The rearrangement uses TRBV3-1 and TRBJ2-7, with TRBD1 matching over 10 bases. J gave up 2 bases and V 2 bases, and 3 bases lay outside the gene matches. The CDR3 spans 15 residues. Germline V CDR1 and CDR2: LGHDT, YNNKEL (reference sequence). The CDR3 loop reads CASSQYGTGAYEQYF. CDR3 in DNA: TGTGCCAGCAGCCAATACGGGACAGGGGCCTACGAGCAGTACTTC.

This clonotype was detected only once. The rearrangement joins TRBV7-2 to TRBJ1-2; D is uncertain. This CDR3 spans 12 amino acids. V lost 0 bases, J lost 8 bases, and 7 bases lay in between. Germline lookup yields CDR1 SGHTA and CDR2 FQGNSA. CDR3 region: CASSLAKGGYTF. CDR3 in DNA: TGTGCCAGCAGCTTAGCAAAGGGAGGCTACACCTTC.

This clonotype was counted ten times or more. J is TRBJ1-5 and V is TRBV6-5, with D perhaps TRBD1 (5 bases). V gave up 4 bases and J gave up 7 bases, with 23 bases separating them. The germline V gene has CDR1 MNHEY and CDR2 SVGAGI. The CDR3 consists of 17 residues. The CDR3 is CASSSGTQGRKEQPQHF. CDR3 in DNA: TGTGCCAGCAGTTCCGGGACTCAGGGCAGGAAGGAGCAGCCCCAGCATTTT.

Many counts were recorded for this clonotype. The V call is TRBV5-1, the J call TRBJ2-3, with 11 bases identical to TRBD1. There are 15 residues in the CDR3. The J segment lost 3 bases and the V segment lost 4 bases, leaving 4 bases of the junction unmatched. Germline CDR1 reads SGHRS; CDR2 reads YFSETQ. CDR3 nucleotide sequence: TGCGCCAGCAGCGTAGGACAGGGGGCAACAGATACGCAGTATTTT. It translates to CASSVGQGATDTQYF.

The V call is TRBV2, the J call TRBJ1-2; D is possibly TRBD1 (5 bases). V lost 6 bases, J lost 4 bases, and 15 bases lay in between. Germline CDR1 reads SNHLY; CDR2 reads FYNNEI. The CDR3 runs 14 residues. CDR3 bases: TGTGCCAGCAGCCCCCCACAGAGGGGCTATGGCTACACCTTC. Residues: CASSPPQRGYGYTF.

This clonotype was observed a handful of times. The V and J genes are TRBV29-1 and TRBJ2-3; D gene uncertain. V lost 4 bases, J lost 0 bases, and 8 bases lay in between. This CDR3 has 13 amino acids. Germline CDR1 reads SQVTM; CDR2 reads ANQGSEA. DNA of the CDR3: TGCAGCGTTGGGGCCGGAAGCACAGATACGCAGTATTTT. Translated: CSVGAGSTDTQYF.

This sequence joins TRBV27 and TRBJ1-6; D ambiguous. Trimming removed 3 bases at V and 4 bases at J, with 10 bases between. In germline, CDR1 is MNHEY, CDR2 SMNVEV (reference sequence). The length of the CDR3 is 15 residues. The CDR3 region has the DNA TGTGCCAGCAGTTTGGCACGGCGTTATAATTCACCCCTCCACTTT. Translated: CASSLARRYNSPLHF.

The rearrangement links TRBV20-1 to TRBJ2-5; 10 bases fit TRBD1. The V gene end was trimmed by 6 bases and the J gene end by 5 bases; junction bases not matched to a gene: 6. Per the germline V gene, CDR1 is DFQATT and CDR2 is SNEGSKA (reference sequence). CDR3 length: 13 amino acids. The CDR3 loop is CSAPRTGGETQYF. CDR3 in DNA: TGCAGTGCCCCGAGGACAGGGGGGGAGACCCAGTACTTC.

V usage is TRBV6-2 or TRBV6-3 and J usage is TRBJ2-3; D unclear. Trimming took 0 bases from V and 2 from J, leaving 12 bases between them. The CDR3 contains 16 residues. Germline CDR1 and CDR2: MNHEY and SVGEGT. The DNA of the CDR3 is TGTGCCAGCAGTTACTCGGGCAGTGGCTCCACAGATACGCAGTATTTT. Translated, it gives CASSYSGSGSTDTQYF.

This clonotype has only a few counts. This chain uses TRBV7-2 with TRBJ2-7, with 11 bases lining up with TRBD2. V lost 3 bases and J lost 3; bases outside the gene matches: 4. Germline loops: CDR1 SGHTA, CDR2 FQGNSA. The CDR3 covers 15 residues. The CDR3 region is CASSFWTSGFYEQYF. CDR3 sequence (DNA): TGTGCCAGCAGCTTTTGGACTAGCGGGTTCTACGAGCAGTACTTC.

There are a few counts of this clonotype. The genes are TRBV7-9 and TRBJ2-1; perhaps TRBD1 as D (5 bases). The CDR3 runs 14 residues. Trimming left V 5 bases short and J 6 bases short, with 14 bases between. Germline CDR1 SEHNR, CDR2 FQNEAQ (reference sequence). The CDR3 DNA sequence: TGTGCCAGCAGCCCTTTTCAGGGTTCCAATGAGCAGTTCTTC. It translates to CASSPFQGSNEQFF.

The rearrangement uses TRBV4-2 and TRBJ2-6; TRBD1 is a possible D gene (6 bases). The CDR3 sequence is 19 residues long. Trimming shortened V by 0 bases and J by 0 bases, and 15 bases separated the two germline ends. CDR1 LGHNA and CDR2 YNFKEQ come from the germline V gene. CDR3 loop: CASSQDRKGVYSGANVLTF. In DNA, the CDR3 is TGTGCCAGCAGCCAAGATCGGAAGGGGGTGTACTCTGGGGCCAACGTCCTGACTTTC.

The rearrangement joins TRBV5-1 to TRBJ1-1, with D maybe TRBD1 (6 bases). V lost 3 bases and J 8 bases, leaving 17 bases between the germline ends. Germline loops: CDR1 SGHRS, CDR2 YFSETQ. This CDR3 region has 14 residues. CDR3 nucleotides: TGCGCCAGCAGCTCGGATGCGGGGGCTGGGGAAGCTTTCTTT. It codes for CASSSDAGAGEAFF.

The chain is built from TRBV20-1 and TRBJ2-1; 9 bases are shared with TRBD2. The CDR3 spans 15 residues. The trim removed 6 bases at V and 8 bases at J, leaving 14 bases unmatched. Germline V gives CDR1 DFQATT, CDR2 SNEGSKA (reference sequence). The CDR3 reads CSATYGGGAVDEQFF. DNA of the CDR3: TGCAGTGCCACCTATGGCGGGGGGGCCGTGGATGAGCAGTTCTTC.

The chain links TRBV7-9 to TRBJ2-6, with D hard to call. The CDR3 consists of 17 residues. The V end lost 3 bases, the J end lost 0 bases, and 12 bases lay between the germline ends. Looked up from germline, CDR1 is SEHNR and CDR2 is FQNEAQ (reference sequence). In DNA form, the CDR3 reads TGTGCCAGCAGCTTGATTCAGGACGGCTCTGGGGCCAACGTCCTGACTTTC. Protein product: CASSLIQDGSGANVLTF.

The chain links TRBV5-1 to TRBJ2-3; 7 bases align to TRBD1. CDR3 length: 15 residues. Per germline, CDR1 SGHRS and CDR2 YFSETQ. V dropped 1 base and J dropped 2; count of bases not matched to a gene: 4. The CDR3 DNA reads TGCGCCAGCAGCTTGTGGGGACAGAACACAGATACGCAGTATTTT. This encodes CASSLWGQNTDTQYF.

The J gene is TRBJ2-2, the V gene TRBV5-1; perhaps TRBD1 as D (5 bases). Germline CDR1 is SGHRS and CDR2 is YFSETQ. The V end was cut by 0 bases, the J end by 3 bases, with 9 bases between. The CDR3 spans 15 residues. The DNA for the CDR3 is TGCGCCAGCAGCTTGGAAGGGGCCCACACCGGGGAGCTGTTTTTT. Translating gives CASSLEGAHTGELFF.

This clonotype has just a few counts. The chain joins TRBV29-1 to TRBJ2-1; 7 bases agree with TRBD2. The CDR3 covers 15 residues. The junction had 13 bases not matched to a gene; V was cut back by 4 bases and J by 7 bases. Germline V CDR1 and CDR2: SQVTM, ANQGSEA. Here the CDR3 reads CSVGSRLAEYNEQFF. The CDR3 nucleotides are TGCAGCGTTGGAAGTAGACTAGCAGAATATAATGAGCAGTTCTTC.

The chain uses TRBV7-9 and TRBJ2-7; weak D call: TRBD1 (6 bases). CDR1 is SEHNR and CDR2 is FQNEAQ in the germline V gene (reference sequence). This CDR3 region has 14 residues. The V end was cut by 2 bases, the J end by 4 bases, with 12 bases between. CDR3 DNA sequence: TGTGCCAGCAGCTTAATGGCAGGACAGTACGAGCAGTACTTC. Translated, it gives CASSLMAGQYEQYF.

Of note for this clonotype: This could be a read error, since a much larger clone is one nucleotide away. The chain uses TRBV10-3 and TRBJ2-1, with TRBD2 matching over 7 bases. Per the germline V gene, CDR1 is ENHRY and CDR2 is SYGVKD. The CDR3 has 15 residues. CDR3: CTISVGGASYNEQFF. CDR3 DNA sequence: TGTACCATCAGTGTGGGAGGGGCTTCCTACAATGAGCAGTTCTTC.

This clonotype was detected only a few times. This rearrangement joins TRBV12-3 or TRBV12-4 to TRBJ1-1; TRBD1 aligns across 7 bases. Unmatched junction bases numbered 6, after V lost 5 bases and J lost 9 bases. This CDR3 has 12 amino acids. The DNA for the CDR3 is TGTGCCAGCAGTCAAAGGGGGCTTCAAGCTTTCTTT. It encodes CASSQRGLQAFF.

In its sample, this clonotype was seen a few times. J is TRBJ1-1 and V is TRBV29-1, with D hard to call. The germline gives CDR1 SQVTM, CDR2 ANQGSEA. This CDR3 comprises 12 residues. The V and J ends lost 3 bases and 4 bases respectively, with 9 bases between them. DNA for the CDR3: TGCAGCGTTGACCCGGGGAGCACTGAAGCTTTCTTT. Amino acid sequence: CSVDPGSTEAFF.

The table lists this clonotype with a few counts. The rearrangement uses TRBV5-6 and TRBJ1-2; D remains ambiguous. V was cut by 0 bases and J by 4 bases, with 16 bases left in between. Germline values: CDR1 SGHDT, CDR2 YYEEEE. The CDR3 contains 16 residues. CDR3 coding DNA: TGTGCCAGCAGCTTGGCGGGTAGGGTTTCGGGCTATGGCTACACCTTC. Translating gives CASSLAGRVSGYGYTF.

This clonotype was seen only a few times. The chain joins TRBV7-8 to TRBJ2-5; 10 nucleotides line up with TRBD2. The V gene's germline CDR1 is SGHVS and CDR2 FQNEAQ. The CDR3 has 17 amino acids. Germline trimming cut 5 bases from V and 2 bases from J; bases unmatched to any gene: 11. The DNA of the CDR3 is TGTGCCAGCAGCCTAACTCGGACTAGCGGCGCACAAGAGACCCAGTACTTC. This gives the protein CASSLTRTSGAQETQYF.

The chain links TRBV10-3 to TRBJ1-1; the D gene is possibly TRBD1 (6 bases). Germline CDR1 reads ENHRY; CDR2 reads SYGVKD. The CDR3 is made up of 14 amino acids. V lost 4 bases and J 5 bases, leaving 14 bases between the germline ends. Here the CDR3 reads CAISGQAVRTEAFF. For the CDR3, the DNA is TGTGCCATCAGTGGACAGGCAGTGAGGACTGAAGCTTTCTTT.

This clonotype was detected many times. This rearrangement joins TRBV20-1 to TRBJ2-3; no definite D call. The CDR3 covers 11 residues. Germline V lookup: CDR1 DFQATT, CDR2 SNEGSKA (reference sequence). V lost 5 bases and J lost 0, with 3 bases in between. The CDR3 DNA reads TGCAGTGCTGGGAGCACAGATACGCAGTATTTT. This sequence encodes CSAGSTDTQYF.